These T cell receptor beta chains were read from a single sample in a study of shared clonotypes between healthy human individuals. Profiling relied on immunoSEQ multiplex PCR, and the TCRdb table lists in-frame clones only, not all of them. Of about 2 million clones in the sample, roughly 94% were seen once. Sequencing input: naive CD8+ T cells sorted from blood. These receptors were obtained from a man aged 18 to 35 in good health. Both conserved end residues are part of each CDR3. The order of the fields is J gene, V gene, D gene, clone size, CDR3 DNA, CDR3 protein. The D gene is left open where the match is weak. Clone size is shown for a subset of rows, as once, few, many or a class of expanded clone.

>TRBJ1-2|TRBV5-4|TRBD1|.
TGTGCCAGCAGCTCGGACAGGGAAGGTTGGGTCTTC
CASSSDREGWVF
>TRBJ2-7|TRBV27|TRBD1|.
TGTGCCAGCAGTTACCGGACAGGGAGCGAGCAGTACTTC
CASSYRTGSEQYF
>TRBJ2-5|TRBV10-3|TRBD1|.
TGTGCCATCAGTGAGTCGAAGGGGGCCCAAGAGACCCAGTACTTC
CAISESKGAQETQYF
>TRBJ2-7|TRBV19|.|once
TGTGCCAGTAGTATTGAGCAGACCTACGAGCAGTACTTC
CASSIEQTYEQYF
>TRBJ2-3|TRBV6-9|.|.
TGTGCCAGCAGGAATCCTTTCACAGATACGCAGTATTTT
CASRNPFTDTQYF
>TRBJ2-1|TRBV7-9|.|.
TGTGCCAGCAGCTTAGTGGAGGCTTACAATGAGCAGTTCTTC
CASSLVEAYNEQFF
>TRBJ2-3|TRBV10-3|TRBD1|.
TGTGCCATCAGAGCTGCCGGGACAGGGAGCACAGATACGCAGTATTTT
CAIRAAGTGSTDTQYF
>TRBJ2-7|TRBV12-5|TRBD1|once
TGTGCTAGTGCCCGGACAGGGGGAGTTTTGGACGAGCAGTACTTC
CASARTGGVLDEQYF
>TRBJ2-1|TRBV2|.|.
TGTGCCAGCAGCCTCGGGGGATACAATGAGCAGTTCTTC
CASSLGGYNEQFF
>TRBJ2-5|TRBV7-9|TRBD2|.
TGTGCCAGCAGTTCCGGGACTACAGAGACCCAGTACTTC
CASSSGTTETQYF
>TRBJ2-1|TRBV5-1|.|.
TGCGCCAGCAGCTTGCGGCCCGACCGTCCTTACAATGAGCAGTTCTTC
CASSLRPDRPYNEQFF
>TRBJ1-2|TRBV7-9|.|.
TGTGCCAGCAGCTCACCCGGGGGCAAAGGCTACACCTTC
CASSSPGGKGYTF
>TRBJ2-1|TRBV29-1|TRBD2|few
TGCAGCGTTTGGCCTAGCGGGTACAATGAGCAGTTCTTC
CSVWPSGYNEQFF
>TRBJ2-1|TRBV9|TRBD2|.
TGTGCCAGCAGCGCAGGCGGGGGACCTTACAATGAGCAGTTCTTC
CASSAGGGPYNEQFF
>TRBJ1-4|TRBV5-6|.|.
TGTGCCAGCAGCTTGGGCAGGGTCGGGGGAACCAATGAAAAACTGTTTTTT
CASSLGRVGGTNEKLFF
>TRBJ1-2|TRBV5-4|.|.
TGTGCCAGCAGCCCGGGTGGGCCCGTAGGCTACACCTTC
CASSPGGPVGYTF